This TCR beta chain was found in a study of neurological immune-mediated disorders. The CDR3 totals 16 residues. The germline CDR1 and CDR2 sequences are DFQATT and SNEGSKA (reference sequence). V lost 6 bases to trimming and J lost 0 bases, with 17 bases between them. This clonotype came up many times. Antigen specificity is unknown. Sorted libraries drew on 850,000 to 1,000,000 CD4+ or CD8+ T cells. The cDNA was synthesized by 5'RACE incorporating 10-nucleotide random UMIs. TCRdb processed the 5' RACE reads anew with MiXCR; each CDR3 protein has one entry. The sample records roughly 44,000 distinct CDR3 sequences, roughly 6% being singletons. Study findings and constraints: TCR clonal expansion peaked in HTLV-1-associated myelopathy patients and was lowest in multiple sclerosis patients.

The TCR sequence derives from a woman aged 40 to 50 in good health. Sequencing was carried out using CD4+ T cells from blood. This chain joins TRBV20-1 and TRBJ2-2; possibly TRBD1 for D (6 bases). The CDR3 loop reads CSAPKDRTSNTGELFF. The CDR3 nucleotides are TGCAGTGCCCCAAAGGACAGAACATCGAACACCGGGGAGCTGTTTTTT.